This TCR beta chain was identified during a study of T cells in Graves' hyperthyroidism and ophthalmopathy. This clonotype showed up just a few times. Amplification of TCR beta CDR3 regions was performed using RNA transcripts as template. First-round RT-PCR with HTBI primers amplified the TCR CDR3 region. TCRdb recomputed calls from the multiplex PCR reads with MiXCR, one row per CDR3 protein. Among hundreds of thousands of distinct CDR3 sequences, roughly 14% were seen once, and the ten largest hold less than 15%. This CDR3 is built from 15 residues. The germline V gene has CDR1 SGHRS and CDR2 YFSETQ. With V trimmed by 0 bases and J by 8 bases, 10 bases remained unmatched. Pregnant or lactating patients were excluded, as were those with uncontrolled infection or other autoimmune disease.

The sample consisted of blood. This sequence joins TRBV5-1 and TRBJ1-2; TRBD1 matches 7 bases. The sequence came from a man between 18 and 29 years old with Graves' ophthalmopathy. The CDR3, as DNA: TGCGCCAGCAGCTTGGGGGACACAGGGGTTGGCGGCTACACCTTC. It encodes CASSLGDTGVGGYTF.